Sequencing of this TCR beta chain was carried out in a study of metastatic and nonmetastatic thyroid tumors (dated by TCRdb to 2018 to 2020). Notes on the research overall: For patients with malignant and with benign thyroid disease, the researchers compared repertoires between peripheral blood samples and tumor or nodule tissue samples.

This clone was recorded at least ten times. Its antigen target is currently unknown. No base-level quality is on record; no much larger clone is a single base apart. Libraries came from PCR. These reads were obtained on an Illumina HiSeq 4000. High-throughput sequencing was used to profile the TCR beta-chain CDR3 region of every patient. As for how the authors treated the data: The researchers built a classifier to tell apart papillary thyroid cancer patients with distant metastasis, based on CDR3 differences among clinicopathological groups. Repertoire diversity was assessed with the Shannon index, and tumor-blood repertoire similarity with the Morisita-Horn index. TCRdb redid the processing of the public reads, applying fastp at Q25 and MiXCR, and retained in-frame beta chains. These V and J calls derive from TCRdb rather than the authors' analysis. The sample table lists 40,000 to 45,000 clones, under 4% of them with a count of one. In total, the top ten clones hold 9.5% to 10% of the sample.

The CDR3 sequence holds 14 residues, the cysteine and phenylalanine included. CDR3 DNA only is kept here, 42 bases in frame from base 1. The junction shows trimming of 4 bases on V and 2 bases on J, plus 10 bases between the germline ends. Based on the germline V gene, the CDR1 and CDR2 sequences are SGHDN and FVKESK. Summary of the overall study and its limitations: In both blood and tumor samples, TCR beta diversity was reported to be significantly higher in malignant tumors than in benign nodules.

No patient had received any treatment before thyroid surgery. Using T-cell receptor beta sequencing, the researchers looked back retrospectively at clinical samples from patients, gathered between the early 2010s and the late 2010s. The TCR was taken from a female donor with papillary thyroid cancer or a benign thyroid nodule (not recorded which). Some clones in this sample may be carry-over from other donors' samples. The sample consisted of blood. The chain couples TRBV14 to TRBJ2-3, with TRBD2 perhaps the D gene, on 6 matching bases. The encoded CDR3 is CASSLGTSTDTQYF. The nucleotides are TGTGCCAGCAGCCTAGGGACTTCCACAGATACGCAGTATTTT.